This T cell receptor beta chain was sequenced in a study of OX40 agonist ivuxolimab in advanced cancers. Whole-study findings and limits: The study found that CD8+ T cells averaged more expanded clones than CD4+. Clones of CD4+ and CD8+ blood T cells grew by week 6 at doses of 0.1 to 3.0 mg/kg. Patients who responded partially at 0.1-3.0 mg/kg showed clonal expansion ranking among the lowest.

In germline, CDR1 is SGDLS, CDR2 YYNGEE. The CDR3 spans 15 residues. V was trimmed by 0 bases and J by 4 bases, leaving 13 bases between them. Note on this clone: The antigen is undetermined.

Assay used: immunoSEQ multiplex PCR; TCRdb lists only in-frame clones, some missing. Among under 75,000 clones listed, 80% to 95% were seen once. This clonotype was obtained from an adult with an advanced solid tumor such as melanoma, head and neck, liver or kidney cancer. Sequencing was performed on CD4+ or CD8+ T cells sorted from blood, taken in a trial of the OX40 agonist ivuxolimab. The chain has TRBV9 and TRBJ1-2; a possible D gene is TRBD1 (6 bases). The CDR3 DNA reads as TGTGCCAGCAGCGTAGGATCAGGGGCGGGCTATGGCTACACCTTC. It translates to CASSVGSGAGYGYTF.